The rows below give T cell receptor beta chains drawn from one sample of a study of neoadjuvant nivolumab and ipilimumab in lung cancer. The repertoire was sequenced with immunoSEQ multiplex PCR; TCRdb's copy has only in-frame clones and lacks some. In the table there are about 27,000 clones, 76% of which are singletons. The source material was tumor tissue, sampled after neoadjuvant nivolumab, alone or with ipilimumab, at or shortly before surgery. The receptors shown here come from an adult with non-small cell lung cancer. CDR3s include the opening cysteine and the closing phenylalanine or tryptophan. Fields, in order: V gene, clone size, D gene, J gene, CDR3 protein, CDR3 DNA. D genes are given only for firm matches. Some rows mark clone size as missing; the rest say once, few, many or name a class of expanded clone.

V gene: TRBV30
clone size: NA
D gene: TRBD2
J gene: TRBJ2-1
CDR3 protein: CAWEGSGAYNEQFF
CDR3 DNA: TGTGCCTGGGAAGGGAGCGGGGCTTACAATGAGCAGTTCTTC

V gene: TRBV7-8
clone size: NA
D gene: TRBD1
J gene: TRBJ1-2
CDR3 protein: CASSLAEGAHYGYTF
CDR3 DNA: TGTGCCAGCAGCTTAGCGGAGGGGGCTCACTATGGCTACACCTTC

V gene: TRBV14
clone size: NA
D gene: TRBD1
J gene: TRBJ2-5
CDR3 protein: CASSQDWGQQETQYF
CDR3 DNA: TGTGCCAGCAGCCAAGATTGGGGACAGCAAGAGACCCAGTACTTC

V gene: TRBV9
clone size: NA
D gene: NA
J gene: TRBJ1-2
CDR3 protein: CASSEGGKGEDYGYTF
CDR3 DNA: TGTGCCAGCTCAGAGGGGGGGAAAGGTGAGGACTATGGCTACACCTTC

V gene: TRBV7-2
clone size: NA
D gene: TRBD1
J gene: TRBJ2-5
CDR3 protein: CASSPGQGGTQYF
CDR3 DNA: TGTGCCAGCAGCCCAGGACAGGGGGGGACCCAGTACTTC

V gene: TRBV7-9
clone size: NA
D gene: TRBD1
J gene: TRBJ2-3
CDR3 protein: CASSSGGIGTDTQYF
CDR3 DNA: TGTGCCAGCAGCTCAGGGGGCATCGGCACAGATACGCAGTATTTT

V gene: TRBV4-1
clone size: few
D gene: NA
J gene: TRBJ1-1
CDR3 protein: CASSRGRQITDTEAFF
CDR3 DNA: TGCGCCAGCAGCCGGGGACGGCAGATCACTGACACTGAAGCTTTCTTT

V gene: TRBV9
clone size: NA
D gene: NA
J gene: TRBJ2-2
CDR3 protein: CASSVTGNTGELFF
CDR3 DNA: TGTGCCAGCAGCGTGACAGGGAACACCGGGGAGCTGTTTTTT

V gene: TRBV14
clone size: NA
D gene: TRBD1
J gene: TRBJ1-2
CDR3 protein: CASSQETGASGGYTF
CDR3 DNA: TGTGCCAGCAGCCAAGAAACAGGGGCATCGGGTGGCTACACCTTC

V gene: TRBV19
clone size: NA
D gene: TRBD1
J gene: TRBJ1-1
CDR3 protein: CASRSGTANTEAFF
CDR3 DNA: TGTGCCAGTAGATCGGGGACAGCGAACACTGAAGCTTTCTTT

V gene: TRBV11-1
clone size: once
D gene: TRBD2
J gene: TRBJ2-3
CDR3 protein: CASGPGLAGRSDTQYF
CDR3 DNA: TGTGCCAGCGGTCCGGGACTAGCGGGGCGGTCAGATACGCAGTATTTT

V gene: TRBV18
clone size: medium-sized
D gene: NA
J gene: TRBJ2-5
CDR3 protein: CASSQSGAQETQYF
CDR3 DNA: TGTGCCAGCTCCCAATCCGGGGCCCAAGAGACCCAGTACTTC

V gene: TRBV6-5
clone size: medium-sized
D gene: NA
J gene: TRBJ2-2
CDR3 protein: CASRRGARTGELFF
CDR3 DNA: TGTGCCAGCAGAAGGGGGGCCCGAACCGGGGAGCTGTTTTTT

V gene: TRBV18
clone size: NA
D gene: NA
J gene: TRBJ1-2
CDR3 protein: CASSLDTNYGYTF
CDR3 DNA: TGTGCCAGCTCCCTTGACACCAACTATGGCTACACCTTC

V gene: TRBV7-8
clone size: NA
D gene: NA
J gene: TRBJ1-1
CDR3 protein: CASSKTGNTEAFF
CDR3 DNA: TGTGCCAGCAGCAAAACAGGGAACACTGAAGCTTTCTTT

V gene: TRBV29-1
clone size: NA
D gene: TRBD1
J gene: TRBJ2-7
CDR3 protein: CSVGGTGAISYEQYF
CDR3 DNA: TGCAGCGTTGGAGGGACAGGGGCTATCTCCTACGAGCAGTACTTC

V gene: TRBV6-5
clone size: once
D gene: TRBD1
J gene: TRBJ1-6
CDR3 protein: CASRDRGPYNSPLHF
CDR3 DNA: TGTGCCAGCAGAGACAGGGGGCCATATAATTCACCCCTCCACTTT

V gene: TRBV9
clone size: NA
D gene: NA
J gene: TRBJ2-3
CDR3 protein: CASSVADGNTQYF
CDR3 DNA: TGTGCCAGCAGCGTAGCGGATGGGAACACGCAGTATTTT

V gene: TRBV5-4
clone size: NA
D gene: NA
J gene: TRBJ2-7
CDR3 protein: CASSLMGSSSYEQYF
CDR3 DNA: TGTGCCAGCAGCTTGATGGGGTCAAGCTCCTACGAGCAGTACTTC

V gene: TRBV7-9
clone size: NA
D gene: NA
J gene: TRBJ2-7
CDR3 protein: CASSLYSHRDAYEQYF
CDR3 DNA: TGTGCCAGCAGCTTGTACTCTCACCGGGACGCCTACGAGCAGTACTTC

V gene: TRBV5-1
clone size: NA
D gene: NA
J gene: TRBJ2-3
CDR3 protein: CASSMTDFLIDTQYF
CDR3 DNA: TGCGCCAGCAGCATGACGGATTTCCTAATCGATACGCAGTATTTT

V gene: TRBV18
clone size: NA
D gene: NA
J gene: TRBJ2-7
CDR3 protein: CASSPRQDLYEQYF
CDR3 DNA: TGTGCCAGCTCACCCCGACAGGATCTCTACGAGCAGTACTTC

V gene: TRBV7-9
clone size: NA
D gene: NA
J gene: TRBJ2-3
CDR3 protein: CASSLVPSSTDTQYF
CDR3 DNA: TGTGCCAGCAGCTTAGTACCTAGCAGCACAGATACGCAGTATTTT

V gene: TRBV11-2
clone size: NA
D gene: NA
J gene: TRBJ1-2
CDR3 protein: CASSLDRTGGYTF
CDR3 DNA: TGTGCCAGCAGCTTAGATCGAACTGGAGGCTACACCTTC

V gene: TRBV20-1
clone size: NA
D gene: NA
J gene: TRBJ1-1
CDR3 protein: CSARGPLEAFF
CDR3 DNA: TGCAGTGCTAGAGGACCTTTAGAAGCTTTCTTT

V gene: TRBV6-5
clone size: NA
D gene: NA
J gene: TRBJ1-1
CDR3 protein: CASRSRGEAFF
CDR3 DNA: TGTGCCAGCAGGTCGCGGGGTGAAGCTTTCTTT

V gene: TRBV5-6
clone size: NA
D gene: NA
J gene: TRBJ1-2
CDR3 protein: CASSLGHTYGYTF
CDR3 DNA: TGTGCCAGCAGCTTGGGACATACCTATGGCTACACCTTC

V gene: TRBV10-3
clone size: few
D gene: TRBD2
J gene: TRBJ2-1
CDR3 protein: CAAFAGGYNEQFF
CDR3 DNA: TGTGCCGCTTTTGCGGGGGGATACAATGAGCAGTTCTTC

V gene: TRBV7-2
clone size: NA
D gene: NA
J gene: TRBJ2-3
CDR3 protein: CASSSRETQYF
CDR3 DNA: TGTGCCAGCAGCTCCAGGGAGACGCAGTATTTT

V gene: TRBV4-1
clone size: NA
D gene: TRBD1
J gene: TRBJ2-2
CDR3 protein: CASSHLQGASGTGELFF
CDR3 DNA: TGCGCCAGCAGCCACCTACAGGGGGCAAGCGGTACCGGGGAGCTGTTTTTT

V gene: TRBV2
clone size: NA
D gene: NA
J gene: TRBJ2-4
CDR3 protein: CASREGLAKNIQYF
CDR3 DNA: TGTGCCAGCAGGGAGGGATTAGCCAAAAACATTCAGTACTTC

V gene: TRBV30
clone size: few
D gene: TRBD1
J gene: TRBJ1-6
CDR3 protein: CAWSVGRGTGTSPLHF
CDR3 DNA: TGTGCCTGGAGTGTAGGGAGAGGGACAGGGACTTCACCCCTCCACTTT

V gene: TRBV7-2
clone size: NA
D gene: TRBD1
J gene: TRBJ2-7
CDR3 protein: CASSLDSTGSYEQYF
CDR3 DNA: TGTGCCAGCAGCTTAGATTCGACAGGGTCCTACGAGCAGTACTTC

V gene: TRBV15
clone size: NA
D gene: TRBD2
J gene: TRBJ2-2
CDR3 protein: CATRRGVDTGELFF
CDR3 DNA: TGTGCCACCAGGCGGGGGGTGGACACCGGGGAGCTGTTTTTT

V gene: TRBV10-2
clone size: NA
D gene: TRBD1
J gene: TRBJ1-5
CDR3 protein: CASSRQGNRRQPQHF
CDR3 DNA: TGCGCCAGCAGTCGACAGGGGAATAGGAGACAGCCCCAGCATTTT

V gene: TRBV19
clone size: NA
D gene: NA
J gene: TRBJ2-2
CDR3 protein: CASSIVADTGELFF
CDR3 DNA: TGTGCCAGTAGTATAGTGGCAGACACCGGGGAGCTGTTTTTT

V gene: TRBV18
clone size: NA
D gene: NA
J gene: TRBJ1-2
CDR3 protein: CASSPGQRDYGYTF
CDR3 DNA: TGTGCCAGCTCACCTGGTCAGAGAGACTATGGCTACACCTTC

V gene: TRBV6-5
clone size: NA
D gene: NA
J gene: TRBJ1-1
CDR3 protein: CASSYSWGAGTEAFF
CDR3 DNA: TGTGCCAGCAGTTACTCGTGGGGGGCGGGCACTGAAGCTTTCTTT

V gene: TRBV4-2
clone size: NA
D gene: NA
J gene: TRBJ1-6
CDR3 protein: CASSQDREGSPLHF
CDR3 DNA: TGTGCCAGCAGCCAAGACAGGGAGGGGTCACCCCTCCACTTT

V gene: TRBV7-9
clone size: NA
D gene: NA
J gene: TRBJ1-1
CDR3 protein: CASSLVLRANTEAFF
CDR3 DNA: TGTGCCAGCAGCTTAGTGCTTAGGGCGAACACTGAAGCTTTCTTT

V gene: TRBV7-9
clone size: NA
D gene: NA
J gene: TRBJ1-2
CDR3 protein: CASSLAQGPANYGYTF
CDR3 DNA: TGTGCCAGCAGCTTAGCCCAGGGCCCCGCTAACTATGGCTACACCTTC

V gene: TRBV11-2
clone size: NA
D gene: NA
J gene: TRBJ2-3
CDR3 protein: CASGSNTDTQYF
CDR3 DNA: TGTGCCAGCGGGTCTAACACAGATACGCAGTATTTT

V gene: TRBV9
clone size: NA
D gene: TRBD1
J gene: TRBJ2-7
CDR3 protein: CASSADRGGEQYF
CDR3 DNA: TGTGCCAGCAGCGCCGACAGGGGGGGGGAGCAGTACTTC

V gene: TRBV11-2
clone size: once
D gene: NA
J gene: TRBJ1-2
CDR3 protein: CASSFGSTAYGYTF
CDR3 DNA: TGTGCCAGCAGTTTCGGCAGCACAGCCTATGGCTACACCTTC

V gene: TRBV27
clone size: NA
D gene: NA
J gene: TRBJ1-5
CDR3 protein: CASSSPGGQPQHF
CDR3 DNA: TGTGCCAGCAGTTCCCCTGGGGGACAGCCCCAGCATTTT

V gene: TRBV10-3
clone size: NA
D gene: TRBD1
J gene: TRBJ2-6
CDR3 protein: CATTGAVGGANVLTF
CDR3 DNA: TGTGCCACGACAGGGGCCGTTGGAGGGGCCAACGTCCTGACTTTC

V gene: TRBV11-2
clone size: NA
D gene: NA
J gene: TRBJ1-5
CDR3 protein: CASSLDPSNQPQHF
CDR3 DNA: TGTGCCAGCAGCTTAGATCCAAGCAATCAGCCCCAGCATTTT

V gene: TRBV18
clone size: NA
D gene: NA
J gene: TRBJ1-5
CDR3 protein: CASSPNGGEQPQHF
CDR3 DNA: TGTGCCAGCTCACCAAACGGGGGAGAACAGCCCCAGCATTTT

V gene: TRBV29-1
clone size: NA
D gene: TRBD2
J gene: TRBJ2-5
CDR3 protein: CSVEGLAGTQYF
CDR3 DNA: TGCAGCGTTGAGGGACTAGCAGGGACCCAGTACTTC

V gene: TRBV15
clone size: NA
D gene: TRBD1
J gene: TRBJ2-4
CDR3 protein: CATSRARTGVNIQYF
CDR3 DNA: TGTGCCACCAGCAGAGCTAGGACAGGGGTAAACATTCAGTACTTC

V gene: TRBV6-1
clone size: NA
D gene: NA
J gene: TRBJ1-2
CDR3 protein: CASIKDGAYGYTF
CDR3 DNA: TGTGCCAGCATTAAGGACGGGGCCTATGGCTACACCTTC

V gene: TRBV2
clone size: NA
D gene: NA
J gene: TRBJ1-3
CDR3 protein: CASSEGRNTIYF
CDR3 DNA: TGTGCCAGCAGTGAAGGCCGAAACACCATATATTTT

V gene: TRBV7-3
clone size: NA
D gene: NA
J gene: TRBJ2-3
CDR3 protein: CASSLTRKDTQYF
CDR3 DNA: TGTGCCAGCAGCTTGACTAGGAAAGATACGCAGTATTTT

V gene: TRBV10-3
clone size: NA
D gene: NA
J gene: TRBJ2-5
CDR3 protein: CAIRDSLETQYF
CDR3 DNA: TGTGCCATCAGGGACTCGTTAGAGACCCAGTACTTC

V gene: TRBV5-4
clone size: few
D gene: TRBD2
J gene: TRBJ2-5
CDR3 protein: CASSLSGREAQYF
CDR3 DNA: TGTGCCAGCAGCTTAAGCGGGAGGGAGGCCCAGTACTTC

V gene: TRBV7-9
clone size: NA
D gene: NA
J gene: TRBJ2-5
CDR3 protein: CASSPEGETQYF
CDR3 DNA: TGTGCCAGCAGCCCCGAAGGGGAGACCCAGTACTTC